These 30 T cell receptor beta chains originate from one sample sequenced in a study of blood T cell repertoires in COVID-19. The method was immunoSEQ multiplex PCR; TCRdb's version includes in-frame clones alone and lacks a portion of them. Of more than 300,000 clones listed, approximately 87% are singletons. Sequences were obtained from peripheral blood. The source is a woman aged 25-40 years with COVID-19, enrolled during active disease.

The V and J genes are TRBV4-1 and TRBJ2-5; 8 bases fit TRBD2. The CDR3 consists of 18 residues. Germline-derived CDR1 and CDR2 are MGHRA and YSYEKL. The J segment lost 2 bases and the V segment lost 1 base, leaving 12 bases of the junction unmatched. The CDR3 sequence: CASSQVPRLAGPQETQYF. In DNA form, the CDR3 reads TGCGCCAGCAGCCAAGTTCCGCGGCTAGCGGGTCCTCAAGAGACCCAGTACTTC.

The V gene is TRBV5-1, the J gene TRBJ2-7, with D maybe TRBD1 (5 bases). Germline V gene lookup returns CDR1 SGHRS and CDR2 YFSETQ. The CDR3 has 14 amino acids. V lost 0 bases, J lost 2 bases, and 9 bases lay in between. The CDR3 DNA sequence: TGCGCCAGCAGCTTGGGACAGCTAACCTACGAGCAGTACTTC. Protein product: CASSLGQLTYEQYF.

V usage is TRBV30 and J usage is TRBJ1-5; no clear D gene. The ends were cut back, 2 bases at V and 1 base at J, with 6 bases in the middle. Per the germline V gene, CDR1 is GTSNPN and CDR2 is SVGIG (reference sequence). The CDR3 covers 13 residues. CDR3 nucleotides: TGTGCCTGGAGTCTCCAGAGCAATCAGCCCCAGCATTTT. Its translation: CAWSLQSNQPQHF.

This chain connects TRBV2 to TRBJ1-5; D perhaps matches TRBD1 (6 bases). CDR3 length: 14 residues. The ends were cut back, 6 bases at V and 6 bases at J, with 15 bases in the middle. Germline values: CDR1 SNHLY, CDR2 FYNNEI. The CDR3 bases are TGTGCCAGCAGCCTCACAGGGAACGCTCAGCCCCAGCATTTT. This gives the protein CASSLTGNAQPQHF.

Here the CDR3 DNA reads TGTGCCAGCAGTGAACCGACTAGCGGGAGGTTAGGAGAGCAGTTCTTC. It encodes CASSEPTSGRLGEQFF. The chain employs TRBV6-1 and TRBJ2-1, with 13 positions matching TRBD2. The CDR3 covers 16 residues. Germline loops: CDR1 MNHNS, CDR2 SASEGT. The trim removed 2 bases at V and 10 bases at J, leaving 8 bases unmatched.

V gene TRBV2 combines with J gene TRBJ2-7; D is undetermined. The CDR3 has 14 residues. The ends were cut back, 5 bases at V and 1 base at J, with 12 bases in the middle. Germline V CDR1 and CDR2: SNHLY, FYNNEI. CDR3 sequence: CASSRGGWSYEQYF. The CDR3, as DNA: TGTGCCAGCAGTCGTGGCGGATGGTCCTACGAGCAGTACTTC.

The chain has TRBV3-1 (or the pseudogene TRBV3-2) and TRBJ1-1; 8 nucleotides align to TRBD1. The V and J ends lost 1 base and 6 bases, in that order; junction bases with no gene match: 7. The CDR3 length is 15 residues. The germline V gene encodes CDR1 LGHDT and CDR2 YNNKEL (reference sequence). Written as DNA, the CDR3 is TGTGCCAGCAGCCAAGGACAGGGGTCAAGGGCTGAAGCTTTCTTT. It specifies CASSQGQGSRAEAFF.

This clone was counted between two and nine times. This sequence joins TRBV28 and TRBJ2-2, with a possible D match to TRBD1 (6 bases). Germline V gene data show CDR1 as MDHEN and CDR2 as SYDVKM. The CDR3 consists of 16 residues. Trimming cost V 5 bases and J 6 bases, with 19 bases left between them. CDR3 region: CASSIAPKGESGELFF. CDR3 DNA sequence: TGTGCCAGCAGTATAGCACCAAAGGGGGAGTCCGGGGAGCTGTTTTTT.

The gene calls are TRBV25-1 and TRBJ1-1; 7 bases match TRBD1. Trimming cost V 6 bases and J 0 bases; bases outside gene matches: 10. CDR1 and CDR2 from the germline V gene are MGHDK and SYGVNS. The CDR3 is 16 residues long. This CDR3 is CASRYVNRGMNTEAFF. The CDR3 coding sequence is TGTGCCAGCAGGTACGTGAACAGGGGAATGAACACTGAAGCTTTCTTT.

This clone was found a few times. V usage is TRBV10-1 and J usage is TRBJ2-1; 8 positions match TRBD2. Germline V CDR1 and CDR2: WNHNN, SYGVQD (reference sequence). The ends lost 4 bases at V and 8 bases at J; junction bases unmatched: 13. The CDR3 runs 16 residues. CDR3 loop: CASSAWRDPAGDEQFF. The CDR3 DNA reads as TGCGCCAGCAGTGCTTGGCGGGACCCAGCGGGAGATGAGCAGTTCTTC.

This clone has only one observation. The chain has TRBV6-5 and TRBJ1-5; D is unresolved. Trimming cost V 4 bases and J 6 bases, with 13 bases left between them. CDR1 is MNHEY and CDR2 is SVGAGI in the germline V gene. The CDR3 totals 14 residues. The CDR3 DNA reads as TGTGCCAGCAGTTTAAAAGGTAGAGGTCAGCCCCAGCATTTT. It is translated as CASSLKGRGQPQHF.

The chain combines TRBV7-2 with TRBJ2-2; tentative D call: TRBD2 (5 bases). Trimming shortened V by 10 bases and J by 6 bases, and 21 bases separated the two germline ends. The CDR3 spans 15 residues. Germline V gene lookup returns CDR1 SGHTA and CDR2 FQGNSA. In DNA, the CDR3 is TGTGCCACAACTGCGGCGGAGGCGGTCGCCGGGGAGCTGTTTTTT. Translated, it gives CATTAAEAVAGELFF.

V and J are TRBV19 and TRBJ1-5; 11 bases match TRBD1. The CDR3 covers 17 residues. The junction had 6 bases not matched to a gene; V was cut back by 5 bases and J by 0 bases. Looked up from germline, CDR1 is LNHDA and CDR2 is SQIVND (reference sequence). The CDR3 is CASSQGTGGNSNQPQHF. As DNA, the CDR3 is TGTGCCAGTAGTCAAGGGACAGGGGGAAATAGCAATCAGCCCCAGCATTTT.

The chain is built from TRBV5-1 and TRBJ2-5, with 9 bases matching TRBD2. After removal of 4 bases from V and 4 bases from J, the junction contained 11 bases not matched to a gene. Germline V gene lookup returns CDR1 SGHRS and CDR2 YFSETQ. The CDR3 covers 16 residues. CDR3 DNA: TGCGCCAGCAGCGTTCCCAGCGGGAGGAGGGGAGAGACCCAGTACTTC. As protein: CASSVPSGRRGETQYF.

CDR3 nucleotide sequence: TGTGCCAGCAGTCGCGGGGGGTATACGCAGTATTTT. Its translation: CASSRGGYTQYF. This rearrangement joins TRBV12-3 or TRBV12-4 to TRBJ2-3, with 8 bases fitting TRBD2. CDR3 length: 12 residues. Losses at the gene ends were 5 bases for V and 7 bases for J; bases not matched to a gene: 2.

The chain recombines TRBV3-1 (or the pseudogene TRBV3-2) with TRBJ1-5; maybe TRBD1 (6 bases). The CDR3 consists of 14 residues. CDR1 and CDR2 (germline): LGHDT, YNNKEL (reference sequence). V shed 3 bases and J shed 5 bases, with 11 bases lying between them. The CDR3 here is CASSQGARDQPQHF. CDR3 nucleotide sequence: TGTGCCAGCAGCCAGGGGGCCCGGGATCAGCCCCAGCATTTT.

The chain has TRBV3-1 (or the pseudogene TRBV3-2) and TRBJ2-1, with D possibly TRBD2 on 6 matching bases. The germline CDR1 and CDR2 sequences are LGHDT and YNNKEL (reference sequence). V lost 4 bases and J 0 bases, leaving 13 bases between the germline ends. The CDR3 runs to 16 residues. CDR3 amino acids: CASSPRGSSSYNEQFF. Written as DNA, the CDR3 is TGTGCCAGCAGCCCCCGGGGGTCGAGCTCCTACAATGAGCAGTTCTTC.

The CDR3, as DNA: TGTGCCAGTAGTTGGAGCGGGCGCGGCTACGAGCAGTACTTC. This gives the protein CASSWSGRGYEQYF. The gene calls are TRBV19 and TRBJ2-7; a weak D match, TRBD2 (6 bases). Germline-derived CDR1 and CDR2 are LNHDA and SQIVND (reference sequence). V lost 5 bases and J lost 3, with 14 bases in between. CDR3 length: 14 residues.

The chain links TRBV7-9 to TRBJ2-2; D perhaps matches TRBD2 (5 bases). CDR1 SEHNR and CDR2 FQNEAQ come from the germline V gene (reference sequence). Trimming left V 5 bases short and J 2 bases short, with 12 bases between. The CDR3 has 15 amino acids. This CDR3 is CASSIGVTNTGELFF. In DNA, the CDR3 is TGTGCCAGCAGCATCGGGGTTACAAACACCGGGGAGCTGTTTTTT.

This clone was detected a few times. The V call is TRBV4-1, the J call TRBJ2-1; 8 bases agree with TRBD1. V was clipped by 3 bases and J by 9 bases; unmatched bases: 7. Germline V gives CDR1 MGHRA, CDR2 YSYEKL. The CDR3 loop spans 14 amino acids. The DNA for the CDR3 is TGCGCCAGCAGCCACCCGGACAGGGCCACTGAGCAGTTCTTC. It encodes CASSHPDRATEQFF.

This chain connects TRBV28 to TRBJ1-2, with D perhaps TRBD1 (6 bases). The CDR3 runs to 13 residues. V lost 6 bases, J lost 6 bases, and 14 bases lay in between. CDR1 MDHEN and CDR2 SYDVKM come from the germline V gene. CDR3 bases: TGTGCCAGCAGCCTTGGGACATCTCATGGCTACACCTTC. Its translation is CASSLGTSHGYTF.

The chain is built from TRBV19 and TRBJ2-3; D gene uncertain. Trimming stripped 3 bases from V and 0 bases from J, with 7 bases between. Looked up from germline, CDR1 is LNHDA and CDR2 is SQIVND (reference sequence). The CDR3 loop spans 14 amino acids. The CDR3 coding sequence is TGTGCCAGTAGTATTACTGCTAGCACAGATACGCAGTATTTT. Protein: CASSITASTDTQYF.

The chain is built from TRBV28 and TRBJ2-7; 8 positions agree with TRBD2. Losses at the gene ends were 7 bases for V and 5 bases for J; bases not matched to a gene: 10. Germline CDR1 and CDR2: MDHEN and SYDVKM. There are 14 residues in the CDR3. The CDR3 region has the DNA TGTGCCAGCATTATGAGCGGGAGTAGTGACGAGCAGTACTTC. It specifies CASIMSGSSDEQYF.

About this clone: Other DNA sequences in this specimen translate into the identical CDR3. This chain joins TRBV5-1 and TRBJ2-1; 8 nucleotides align to TRBD2. Germline V gives CDR1 SGHRS, CDR2 YFSETQ. This CDR3 spans 15 amino acids. The V segment lost 0 bases and the J segment 5 bases; nucleotides outside the gene matches: 4. The CDR3 loop reads CASSLVAGGNNEQFF. The CDR3 DNA follows: TGCGCCAGCAGCTTGGTTGCGGGAGGAAACAATGAGCAGTTCTTC.

The CDR3 sequence is CASSLGGTGGEKLFF. CDR3 coding DNA: TGCGCCAGCAGCTTGGGGGGGACAGGCGGAGAAAAACTGTTTTTT. The V and J genes are TRBV5-1 and TRBJ1-4, with 8 bases matching TRBD1. V trimming: 0 bases; J trimming: 8 bases; junction bases outside the gene matches: 6. Germline V lookup: CDR1 SGHRS, CDR2 YFSETQ. The CDR3 covers 15 residues.

This chain connects TRBV5-4 to TRBJ2-2; D is perhaps TRBD1 (6 bases). The V end was cut by 3 bases, the J end by 2 bases, with 14 bases between. The CDR3 loop spans 16 amino acids. Germline lookup yields CDR1 SGHNT and CDR2 YYREEE (reference sequence). DNA of the CDR3: TGTGCCAGCAGCTCCCGGGCGACAGGCAACACCGGGGAGCTGTTTTTT. This gives the protein CASSSRATGNTGELFF. The full variable domain, rest sourced from reference TRBV5-4 and TRBJ2-2, is ETGVTQSPTHLIKTRGQQVTLRCSSQSGHNTVSWYQQALGQGPQFIFQYYREEENGRGNFPPRFSGLQFPNYSSELNVNALELDDSALYLCASSSRATGNTGELFFGEGSRLTVL.

The J gene is TRBJ1-1, the V gene TRBV2; 8 positions match TRBD1. This CDR3 contains 14 residues. Germline CDR1 SNHLY, CDR2 FYNNEI. V lost 7 bases and J lost 4; bases outside the gene matches: 8. Here the CDR3 reads CASILDRAGTEAFF. CDR3 bases: TGTGCCAGCATTCTGGACAGGGCGGGCACTGAAGCTTTCTTT. Full variable domain (rest looked up from reference TRBV2 and TRBJ1-1): EPEVTQTPSHQVTQMGQEVILRCVPISNHLYFYWYRQILGQKVEFLVSFYNNEISEKSEIFDDQFSVERPDGSNFTLKIRSTKLEDSAMYFCASILDRAGTEAFFGQGTRLTVV.

This chain uses TRBV30 with TRBJ2-1, with D unclear. This CDR3 is built from 11 residues. V was cut by 3 bases and J by 10 bases, with 10 bases left in between. Germline CDR1 is GTSNPN and CDR2 is SVGIG (reference sequence). The DNA for the CDR3 is TGTGCCTGGAGGGCCTCTTCCGAGCAGTTCTTC. It is translated as CAWRASSEQFF.

The gene calls are TRBV15 and TRBJ2-3, with 10 bases identical to TRBD2. V was pared by 5 bases and J by 5 bases, with 10 bases of the junction left unmatched. CDR3 length: 16 amino acids. CDR1 LNHNV and CDR2 YYDKDF come from the germline V gene (reference sequence). CDR3 nucleotides: TGTGCCACCAGCCAACTAGCGGGGATTGTAGGAGATACGCAGTATTTT. Translation: CATSQLAGIVGDTQYF.

The CDR3 DNA is TGTGCCAGCAGCTCTGGACAAACAACTAATGAAAAACTGTTTTTT. Translation: CASSSGQTTNEKLFF. The rearrangement links TRBV7-9 to TRBJ1-4, with D perhaps matching TRBD1 (5 bases). CDR1 is SEHNR, CDR2 FQNEAQ, per germline (reference sequence). V lost 4 bases to trimming and J lost 0 bases, with 9 bases between them. The CDR3 is 15 amino acids.